These 28 T cell receptor beta chains share one sample of origin, sequenced in a study of cytomegalovirus exposure and HLA in healthy donors. PCR amplification relied on 60 Vbeta primers (plus 13 Jbeta primers). Clones were sequenced by immunoSEQ multiplex PCR, and TCRdb holds only the in-frame ones, with some missing. The repertoire includes about 250,000 clones, about 66% of them detected once, and under 3% sits in the top ten. Sample: PBMCs. The source of these receptors is a female donor in good health and CMV-seronegative.

The chain links TRBV5-1 to TRBJ1-2, with 7 bases matching TRBD1. V dropped 4 bases and J dropped 7; count of bases not matched to a gene: 4. Germline CDR1 SGHRS, CDR2 YFSETQ. The CDR3 runs 12 residues. The DNA of the CDR3 is TGCGCCAGCAGCCTCAGGGGGACTGGCTACACCTTC. Amino acids: CASSLRGTGYTF.

This sequence joins TRBV9 and TRBJ2-6; 9 positions match TRBD1. Germline V lookup: CDR1 SGDLS, CDR2 YYNGEE. The junction had 10 bases not matched to a gene; V was cut back by 2 bases and J by 4 bases. This CDR3 has 18 amino acids. DNA of the CDR3: TGTGCCAGCAGCGTTTCCCCGGGACAGGGCTCAGGGGCCAACGTCCTGACTTTC. It codes for CASSVSPGQGSGANVLTF.

The table lists this clone with a few counts. This chain connects TRBV4-1 to TRBJ2-7, with D perhaps TRBD2 (5 bases). Trimming removed 4 bases from V and 5 bases from J, with 18 bases in between. Germline-derived CDR1 and CDR2 are MGHRA and YSYEKL. There are 15 residues in the CDR3. The CDR3, as DNA: TGCGCCAGCAGCCTCCCGGGTGCGGCTAGCCACGAGCAGTACTTC. Protein sequence: CASSLPGAASHEQYF.

The gene calls are TRBV4-2 and TRBJ2-1, with 9 bases aligning to TRBD2. V lost 4 bases and J lost 5; bases outside the gene matches: 6. CDR3 length equals 15 residues. Germline V gene data show CDR1 as LGHNA and CDR2 as YNFKEQ. The CDR3, as DNA: TGTGCCAGCAGCCCAAGACTAGCGGTAGACAATGAGCAGTTCTTC. As protein: CASSPRLAVDNEQFF.

In its sample, this clone was seen a few times. The V gene is TRBV5-1, the J gene TRBJ1-1; possibly TRBD1 for D (5 bases). Germline V gene lookup returns CDR1 SGHRS and CDR2 YFSETQ. The CDR3 spans 14 residues. V lost 3 bases to trimming and J lost 2 bases, with 11 bases between them. The CDR3 DNA is TGCGCCAGCAGCTCGGGGACTTCCAACACTGAAGCTTTCTTT. This codes for CASSSGTSNTEAFF.

The rearrangement joins TRBV11-2 to TRBJ2-3; 9 nucleotides match TRBD2. V gave up 1 base and J gave up 7 bases; unmatched junction bases: 9. CDR1 and CDR2 (germline): SGHAT, FQNNGV. This CDR3 is built from 16 residues. The CDR3 DNA reads TGTGCCAGCAGCTTAGTTGCGGGAGGGAGGGCGCATACGCAGTATTTT. It translates to CASSLVAGGRAHTQYF.

V usage is TRBV28 and J usage is TRBJ2-7; 15 bases fit TRBD2. The CDR3 totals 16 residues. After removal of 8 bases from V and 3 bases from J, the junction contained 8 bases not matched to a gene. Germline V CDR1 and CDR2: MDHEN, SYDVKM. CDR3 sequence: CASWTSGREGGYEQYF. CDR3 bases: TGTGCCAGCTGGACTAGCGGGAGGGAGGGCGGCTACGAGCAGTACTTC.

The chain carries TRBV9 and TRBJ1-5; 11 bases are shared with TRBD1. The V gene end was trimmed by 0 bases and the J gene end by 6 bases; junction bases not matched to a gene: 2. This CDR3 contains 15 residues. The germline V gene has CDR1 SGDLS and CDR2 YYNGEE. CDR3 in DNA: TGTGCCAGCAGCGTAGATGGGACAGGGGGTCAGCCCCAGCATTTT. It codes for CASSVDGTGGQPQHF.

The chain links TRBV14 to TRBJ1-1; 8 nucleotides align to TRBD1. This CDR3 has 14 residues. Germline V lookup: CDR1 SGHDN, CDR2 FVKESK. The CDR3 reads CGGAPGGENTEAFF. In nucleotides, the CDR3 is TGTGGGGGGGCCCCAGGGGGCGAGAACACTGAAGCTTTCTTT.

The gene calls are TRBV2 and TRBJ2-5; 10 positions match TRBD2. V lost 3 bases and J lost 7; bases outside the gene matches: 8. This CDR3 is 15 amino acids long. Germline CDR1 SNHLY, CDR2 FYNNEI. The CDR3 DNA is TGTGCCAGCAGTGACTCTAGCGGGAGCGATGGGACCCAGTACTTC. This codes for CASSDSSGSDGTQYF.

The gene calls are TRBV19 and TRBJ1-2; tentatively, D is TRBD1 (5 bases). CDR1 is LNHDA, CDR2 SQIVND, per germline (reference sequence). Trimming took off 3 bases at V and 7 bases at J, with 18 bases between the two ends. The CDR3 totals 15 residues. The CDR3 DNA sequence: TGTGCCAGTAGTATGAGTGGCAGACGGGACTCTGGCTACACCTTC. This codes for CASSMSGRRDSGYTF.

This clone has only one observation. The V and J genes are TRBV19 and TRBJ1-1; 9 bases map to TRBD1. CDR3 length: 14 residues. The germline V gene has CDR1 LNHDA and CDR2 SQIVND (reference sequence). V dropped 5 bases and J dropped 4; count of bases not matched to a gene: 5. CDR3 nucleotides: TGTGCCAGTAGTGCCGGACAGGGGAGCACTGAAGCTTTCTTT. It yields the protein CASSAGQGSTEAFF.

The chain has TRBV2 and TRBJ2-1, with 13 bases identical to TRBD2. The V segment lost 0 bases and the J segment 9 bases; nucleotides outside the gene matches: 5. Germline V gene sequence: CDR1 SNHLY, CDR2 FYNNEI. The CDR3 covers 16 residues. The CDR3 is CASSEAGLAGRSEQFF. DNA for the CDR3: TGTGCCAGCAGTGAAGCGGGACTAGCGGGAAGGAGTGAGCAGTTCTTC.

V and J are TRBV5-6 and TRBJ2-1; D remains unclear. The length of the CDR3 is 14 residues. The V gene's germline CDR1 is SGHDT and CDR2 YYEEEE. The V gene lost 4 bases and the J gene lost 0 bases, with 8 bases spanning the gap. The CDR3 sequence is CASSQAGSYNEQFF. CDR3 DNA sequence: TGTGCCAGCAGCCAAGCCGGCTCCTACAATGAGCAGTTCTTC.

This clone has a single count. CDR3 sequence (DNA): TGTGCCAGCAGCCCGATGGGGGGGAGCTATGGCTACACCTTC. This sequence encodes CASSPMGGSYGYTF. The chain combines TRBV7-9 with TRBJ1-2, with D perhaps matching TRBD1 (5 bases). The CDR3 has 14 amino acids. With 5 bases removed from V and 4 bases from J, the gap between germline ends came to 14 bases. The germline gives CDR1 SEHNR, CDR2 FQNEAQ (reference sequence).

The chain has TRBV7-9 and TRBJ2-2; D is possibly TRBD2 (7 bases). Per germline, CDR1 SEHNR and CDR2 FQNEAQ (reference sequence). This CDR3 comprises 16 residues. Deletions cut 2 bases from V and 6 bases from J, with 16 bases between. The DNA of the CDR3 is TGTGCCAGCAGCTTATCGGGGGGCCATCGGGCCGGGGAGCTGTTTTTT. It yields the protein CASSLSGGHRAGELFF. Supplemented by reference TRBV7-9 and TRBJ2-2, the full variable domain reads DTGVSQNPRHKITKRGQNVTFRCDPISEHNRLYWYRQTLGQGPEFLTYFQNEAQLEKSRLLSDRFSAERPKGSFSTLEIQRTEQGDSAMYLCASSLSGGHRAGELFFGEGSRLTVL.

The chain is built from TRBV5-6 and TRBJ2-7, with 9 bases fitting TRBD1. With 4 bases clipped from V and 5 bases from J, the junction kept 7 bases outside the gene matches. CDR1 SGHDT and CDR2 YYEEEE come from the germline V gene. This CDR3 has 14 residues. DNA for the CDR3: TGTGCCAGCAGCGCTCCGGGACAGGGCCACGAGCAGTACTTC. Translation: CASSAPGQGHEQYF.

The V gene is TRBV27, the J gene TRBJ1-2; 12 bases map to TRBD1. V shed 3 bases, J shed 8 bases, and the junction held 4 bases outside the gene matches. The CDR3 is made up of 14 amino acids. CDR1 and CDR2 from the germline V gene are MNHEY and SMNVEV (reference sequence). The CDR3 here is CASSFGTGGFGYTF. The CDR3, as DNA: TGTGCCAGCAGTTTTGGGACAGGGGGCTTCGGCTACACCTTC.

This clone was seen a handful of times. The chain carries TRBV4-1 and TRBJ2-5, with D perhaps TRBD1 (6 bases). The better agreement between TRBJ2-7 and the DNA end casts doubt on the J call. Germline loops: CDR1 MGHRA, CDR2 YSYEKL. CDR3 length equals 15 residues. CDR3 region: CASSQVRTETYEQYF. The CDR3 DNA sequence: TGCGCCAGCAGCCAAGTCCGGACAGAGACCTACGAGCAGTACTTC.

This rearrangement joins TRBV7-9 to TRBJ1-2; TRBD1 agrees at 12 bases. The CDR3 contains 13 residues. The germline V gene encodes CDR1 SEHNR and CDR2 FQNEAQ (reference sequence). Unmatched junction bases numbered 3, after V lost 5 bases and J lost 8 bases. As DNA, the CDR3 is TGTGCCAGCAGCGGGGGACAGGGGGCCGGCTACACCTTC. Translated, it gives CASSGGQGAGYTF.

The V call is TRBV9, the J call TRBJ2-2; D call uncertain. The CDR3 spans 13 residues. The germline gives CDR1 SGDLS, CDR2 YYNGEE. With 2 bases removed from V and 7 bases from J, the gap between germline ends came to 9 bases. The CDR3 DNA reads as TGTGCCAGCAGCGTTCTTGTTAGCGGGGAGCTGTTTTTT. Residues: CASSVLVSGELFF.

The CDR3 sequence: CASSPGQGGMNTEAFF. The CDR3 coding sequence is TGTGCCAGCAGCCCAGGACAGGGAGGAATGAACACTGAAGCTTTCTTT. The genes are TRBV6-6 and TRBJ1-1; TRBD1 matches 8 bases. This CDR3 has 16 residues. Germline values: CDR1 MNHNY, CDR2 SVGAGI (reference sequence). V shed 6 bases and J 0 bases; nucleotides not matched to a gene: 9.

This chain joins TRBV11-3 and TRBJ2-1; D unclear. Germline V gene data show CDR1 as SGHNT and CDR2 as YENEEA. Trimming cost V 4 bases and J 3 bases, with 7 bases left between them. This CDR3 region has 13 residues. The CDR3 spells CASSSELYNEQFF. The CDR3 region has the DNA TGTGCCAGCAGCTCCGAACTCTACAATGAGCAGTTCTTC.

In this sample, this clone turned up a few times. The chain employs TRBV30 and TRBJ2-1; 10 bases agree with TRBD2. CDR1 and CDR2 from the germline V gene are GTSNPN and SVGIG (reference sequence). The CDR3 totals 16 residues. V was pared by 4 bases and J by 0 bases, with 6 bases of the junction left unmatched. The CDR3 loop reads CAWTSGSGSSYNEQFF. The CDR3 DNA sequence: TGTGCCTGGACTAGCGGGAGCGGGAGCTCCTACAATGAGCAGTTCTTC. The whole variable domain, remainder taken from reference TRBV30 and TRBJ2-1, is SQTIHQWPATLVQPVGSPLSLECTVEGTSNPNLYWYRQAAGRGLQLLFYSVGIGQISSEVPQNLSASRPQDRQFILSSKKLLLSDSGFYLCAWTSGSGSSYNEQFFGPGTRLTVL.

The chain recombines TRBV7-9 with TRBJ2-1, with 12 positions matching TRBD2. The germline V gene encodes CDR1 SEHNR and CDR2 FQNEAQ (reference sequence). The CDR3 is made up of 14 amino acids. V lost 1 base, J lost 8 bases, and 0 bases stayed unmatched. CDR3 DNA: TGTGCCAGCAGCTTAGGACTAGCGGGAGATGAGCAGTTCTTC. It translates to CASSLGLAGDEQFF.

This clone was seen only a few times. The chain joins TRBV7-9 to TRBJ1-1, with D hard to call. From germline, CDR1 is SEHNR and CDR2 FQNEAQ (reference sequence). This CDR3 has 15 residues. V lost 8 bases and J 1 base, leaving 17 bases between the germline ends. This CDR3 is CASASATGKNTEAFF. CDR3 sequence (DNA): TGTGCCAGCGCCTCGGCTACGGGAAAGAACACTGAAGCTTTCTTT.

The chain couples TRBV5-1 to TRBJ2-4; 9 positions agree with TRBD2. V lost 3 bases to trimming and J lost 1 base; unmatched junction nucleotides: 2. The CDR3 is 15 residues long. CDR1 and CDR2 (germline): SGHRS, YFSETQ. The CDR3 nucleotides are TGCGCCAGCAGCTCGGGACTAGCTGCCAAAAACATTCAGTACTTC. Its protein product is CASSSGLAAKNIQYF.

This chain links TRBV5-1 with TRBJ2-1; D is unresolved. The ends were cut back, 0 bases at V and 0 bases at J, with 10 bases in the middle. The V gene's germline CDR1 is SGHRS and CDR2 YFSETQ. This CDR3 has 16 amino acids. The CDR3 DNA sequence: TGCGCCAGCAGCTTGGATAGCTCAAGCTCCTACAATGAGCAGTTCTTC. Amino acid sequence: CASSLDSSSSYNEQFF.